This TCR beta chain was retrieved from a study of blood T cell repertoires in COVID-19. Only in-frame clones appear in the TCRdb table, and some are missing; sequencing was by immunoSEQ multiplex PCR. The sample lists roughly 200,000 clones; 80% to 90% were seen once. The sample holds one count of this clone. The TCR comes from a woman aged 40-49 years with COVID-19, enrolled during active disease. Sequencing input: peripheral blood.

The CDR3 reads CASSFASGTYNEQFF. The CDR3 coding sequence is TGTGCCAGCAGCTTTGCTAGCGGAACCTACAATGAGCAGTTCTTC. This chain joins TRBV7-9 and TRBJ2-1; 7 bases are a match to TRBD2. Per the germline V gene, CDR1 is SEHNR and CDR2 is FQNEAQ (reference sequence). CDR3 length equals 15 residues. J gave up 2 bases and V 3 bases, and 4 bases lay outside the gene matches.